This T cell receptor beta chain was identified during a study of T cell changes during pregnancy in multiple sclerosis. The data were produced by immunoSEQ multiplex PCR, yet TCRdb's version contains in-frame clones alone and is incomplete. The sample includes some 71,000 clones, about 90% seen only once; the top ten take over 1.3%. CDR3 size: 14 residues. The trim removed 2 bases at V and 7 bases at J, leaving 4 bases unmatched. Per germline, CDR1 SGHVS and CDR2 FQNEAQ. Sequenced here: peripheral blood, sampled after pregnancy. The receptor was derived from a female donor with multiple sclerosis, enrolled in a pregnancy study. The J gene is TRBJ2-1, the V gene TRBV7-8; 8 positions agree with TRBD2. CDR3 region: CASSLLLAENEQFF. The CDR3 nucleotides are TGTGCCAGCAGCTTATTACTAGCGGAAAATGAGCAGTTCTTC.